One and the same sample provided the 8 T cell receptor beta chains below, sequenced in a study of shared clonotypes between healthy human individuals. TCRdb's copy holds only in-frame clones and misses some; the assay was immunoSEQ multiplex PCR. The sample gives more than 1.2 million clones, approximately 98.5% of which show up once; about 0.4% is in the top ten. The sample comprised naive CD4+ T cells sorted from blood. Subset meaning: CD45RA+ positively selected. The receptors stem from a man aged 25-40 years in good health.

The gene calls are TRBV10-2 and TRBJ2-1; 9 bases map to TRBD2. Losses at the gene ends were 6 bases for V and 4 bases for J; bases not matched to a gene: 10. The germline V gene encodes CDR1 WSHSY and CDR2 SAAADI. The CDR3 totals 16 residues. The CDR3 protein is CASRQTSGPIYNEQFF. The CDR3 nucleotides are TGCGCCAGCAGGCAGACTAGCGGCCCGATTTACAATGAGCAGTTCTTC.

As concerns this clone: This sample also contains other DNA sequences that code for the same CDR3. V usage is TRBV4-2 and J usage is TRBJ1-1; 8 bases fit TRBD1. The CDR3 extends over 14 amino acids. CDR1 LGHNA and CDR2 YNFKEQ come from the germline V gene. Losses at the gene ends were 2 bases for V and 5 bases for J; bases not matched to a gene: 4. CDR3 sequence reads: CASSQQGAGTEAFF. The CDR3 DNA is TGTGCCAGCAGCCAACAGGGGGCAGGTACTGAAGCTTTCTTT.

The chain employs TRBV12-1 and TRBJ2-1. TRBV12-1 is marked as a pseudogene. This CDR3 is 13 amino acids long. The CDR3 protein is CASSSDPRDEQFF. Written as DNA, the CDR3 is TGTGCCAGCAGCTCCGACCCACGCGACGAGCAGTTCTTC.

The chain carries TRBV5-6 and TRBJ2-3; 8 bases agree with TRBD2. Germline trimming cut 2 bases from V and 5 bases from J; bases unmatched to any gene: 1. CDR1 and CDR2 (germline): SGHDT, YYEEEE. This CDR3 has 13 residues. The CDR3 DNA is TGTGCCAGCAGCTTTAGCGGGAAAGATACGCAGTATTTT. This sequence encodes CASSFSGKDTQYF.

The chain combines TRBV15 with TRBJ2-3, with TRBD2 matching 11 bases. Losses at the gene ends were 6 bases for V and 2 bases for J; bases not matched to a gene: 10. The germline V gene encodes CDR1 LNHNV and CDR2 YYDKDF (reference sequence). The CDR3 is 17 residues long. CDR3 loop: CATRARSGLADTDTQYF. CDR3 nucleotide sequence: TGTGCCACCAGAGCAAGATCGGGACTAGCGGACACAGATACGCAGTATTTT.

V usage is TRBV28 and J usage is TRBJ1-2; 9 bases are shared with TRBD1. Germline trimming cut 4 bases from V and 0 bases from J; bases unmatched to any gene: 3. The CDR3 is 15 amino acids. Per germline, CDR1 MDHEN and CDR2 SYDVKM. The CDR3 here is CASSSGTGPNYGYTF. The CDR3 DNA is TGTGCCAGCAGTTCAGGGACAGGGCCTAACTATGGCTACACCTTC.

This clone was recorded once. The CDR3: CSVDLHQRAVNEQFF. CDR3 DNA sequence: TGCAGCGTTGACTTACACCAGCGGGCCGTAAATGAGCAGTTCTTC. V gene TRBV29-1 combines with J gene TRBJ2-1; a weak D match, TRBD2 (6 bases). The germline gives CDR1 SQVTM, CDR2 ANQGSEA. The CDR3 is 15 residues long. Deletions cut 3 bases from V and 7 bases from J, with 19 bases between.

The rearrangement links TRBV5-4 to TRBJ2-7, with 7 bases fitting TRBD2. V was pared by 3 bases and J by 1 base, with 4 bases of the junction left unmatched. The CDR3 is 14 amino acids. Germline V gene sequence: CDR1 SGHNT, CDR2 YYREEE (reference sequence). CDR3 amino acids: CASSSASGSYEQYF. The CDR3 DNA reads TGTGCCAGCAGCTCCGCTAGCGGATCCTACGAGCAGTACTTC.